The following is a TCR beta chain sequence with its context. As yet, its antigen is unknown. 5'RACE primed at constant segments yielded TCR alpha and TCR beta cDNA libraries bearing sample barcodes and UMIs. In TCRdb, the 5' RACE reads were re-called with MiXCR into one record per CDR3 protein. The sample includes about 390,000 distinct CDR3 sequences, roughly 15% of them seen just once. The CDR3 is 14 residues long. Trimming removed 4 bases from V and 3 bases from J; junction bases left unmatched: 6. Germline lookup yields CDR1 MNHNS and CDR2 SASEGT. This specimen comes from a study of T-cell memory formation after mild COVID-19. Study-level findings and limits: From day 15 to 85, contracting clones were balanced between CD4 and CD8, whereas later expanders leaned toward CD4+. SARS-CoV-2 specificity was not confirmed for second-wave clones peaking on day 37.

This sequence originates from a man aged 18 to 30 who had mild COVID-19 (a few samples of this study predate the infection). Cell type and time point are not known. This chain connects TRBV6-1 to TRBJ2-7, with 7 bases identical to TRBD2. The sample consisted of PBMCs or a T cell subset sorted from them (not recorded which). CDR3 nucleotides: TGTGCCAGCAGTGTGCTCAGCGGGGTCTACGAGCAGTACTTC. Protein sequence: CASSVLSGVYEQYF.